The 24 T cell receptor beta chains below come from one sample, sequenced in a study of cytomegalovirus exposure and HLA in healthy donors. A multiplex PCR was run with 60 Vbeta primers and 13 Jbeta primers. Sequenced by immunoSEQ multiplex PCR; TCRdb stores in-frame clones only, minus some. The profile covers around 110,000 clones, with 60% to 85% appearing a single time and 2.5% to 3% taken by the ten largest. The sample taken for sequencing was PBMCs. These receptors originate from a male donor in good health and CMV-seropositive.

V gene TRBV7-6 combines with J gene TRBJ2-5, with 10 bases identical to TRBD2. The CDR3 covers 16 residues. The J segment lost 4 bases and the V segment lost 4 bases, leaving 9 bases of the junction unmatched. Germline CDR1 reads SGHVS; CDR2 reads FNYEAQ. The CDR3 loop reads CASSSSLAGEVETQYF. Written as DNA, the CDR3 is TGTGCCAGCAGCTCAAGCCTAGCGGGGGAAGTAGAGACCCAGTACTTC.

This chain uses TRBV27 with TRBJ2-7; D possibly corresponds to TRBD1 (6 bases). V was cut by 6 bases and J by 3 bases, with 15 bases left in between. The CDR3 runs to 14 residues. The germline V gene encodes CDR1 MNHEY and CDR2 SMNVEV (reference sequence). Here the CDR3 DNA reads TGTGCCAGCAGCGTCACAGGGTCTAGCTACGAGCAGTACTTC. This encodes CASSVTGSSYEQYF.

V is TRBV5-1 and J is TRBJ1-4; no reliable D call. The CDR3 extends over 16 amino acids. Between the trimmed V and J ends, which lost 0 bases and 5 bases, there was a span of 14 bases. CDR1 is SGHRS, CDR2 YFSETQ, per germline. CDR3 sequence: CASSLATGSLNEKLFF. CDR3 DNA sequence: TGCGCCAGCAGCTTGGCGACCGGGTCCTTGAATGAAAAACTGTTTTTT.

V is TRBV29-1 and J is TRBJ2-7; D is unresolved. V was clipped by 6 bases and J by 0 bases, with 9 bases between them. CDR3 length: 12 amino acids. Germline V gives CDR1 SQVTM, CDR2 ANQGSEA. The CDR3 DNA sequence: TGCAGCGTCCTAGGCGGCTCCTACGAGCAGTACTTC. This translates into CSVLGGSYEQYF.

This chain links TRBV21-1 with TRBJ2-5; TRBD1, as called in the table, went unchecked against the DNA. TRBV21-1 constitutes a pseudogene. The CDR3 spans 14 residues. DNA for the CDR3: TGTGCCAGCAGCAAAGCGGGACAGCAAGAGACCCAGTACTTC. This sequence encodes CASSKAGQQETQYF.

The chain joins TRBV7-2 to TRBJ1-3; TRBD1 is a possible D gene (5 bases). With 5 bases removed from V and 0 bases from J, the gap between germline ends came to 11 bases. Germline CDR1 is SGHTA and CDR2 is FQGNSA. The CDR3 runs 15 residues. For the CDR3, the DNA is TGTGCCAGCAGCGCGGGACGCTTCTCTGGAAACACCATATATTTT. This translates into CASSAGRFSGNTIYF. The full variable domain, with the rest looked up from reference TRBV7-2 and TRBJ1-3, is GAGVSQSPSNKVTEKGKDVELRCDPISGHTALYWYRQSLGQGLEFLIYFQGNSAPDKSGLPSDRFSAERTGGSVSTLTIQRTQQEDSAVYLCASSAGRFSGNTIYFGEGSWLTVV.

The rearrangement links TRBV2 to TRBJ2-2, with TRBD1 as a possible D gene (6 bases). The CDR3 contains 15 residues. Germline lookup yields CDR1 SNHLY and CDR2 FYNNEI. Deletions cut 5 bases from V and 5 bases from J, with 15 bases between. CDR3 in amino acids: CASSRPRGETGELFF. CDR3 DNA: TGTGCCAGCAGTCGACCCAGGGGTGAGACCGGGGAGCTGTTTTTT.

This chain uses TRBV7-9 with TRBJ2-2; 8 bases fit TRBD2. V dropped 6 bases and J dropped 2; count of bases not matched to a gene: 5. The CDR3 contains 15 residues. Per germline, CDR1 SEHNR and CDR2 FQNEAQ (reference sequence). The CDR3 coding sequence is TGTGCCAGCAGGAGCGGGAGTATAAACACCGGGGAGCTGTTTTTT. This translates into CASRSGSINTGELFF.

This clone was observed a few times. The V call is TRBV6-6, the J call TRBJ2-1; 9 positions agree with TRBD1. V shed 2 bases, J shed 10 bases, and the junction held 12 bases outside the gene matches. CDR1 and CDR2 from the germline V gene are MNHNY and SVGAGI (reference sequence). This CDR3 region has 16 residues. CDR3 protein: CASSYPWTGVGGEQFF. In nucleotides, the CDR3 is TGTGCCAGCAGTTACCCTTGGACAGGGGTTGGGGGAGAGCAGTTCTTC.

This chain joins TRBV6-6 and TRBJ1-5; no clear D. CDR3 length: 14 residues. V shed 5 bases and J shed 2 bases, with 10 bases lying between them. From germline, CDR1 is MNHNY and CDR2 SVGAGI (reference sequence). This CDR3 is CASSITGGNQPQHF. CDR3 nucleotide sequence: TGTGCCAGCAGTATAACTGGAGGCAATCAGCCCCAGCATTTT.

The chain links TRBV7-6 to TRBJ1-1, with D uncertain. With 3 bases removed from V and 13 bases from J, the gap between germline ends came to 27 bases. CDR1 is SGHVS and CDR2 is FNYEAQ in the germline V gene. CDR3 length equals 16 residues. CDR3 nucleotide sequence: TGTGCCAGCAGCTTGGAGGTTGGACCAAGGTTAGAGAAGGGTTTCTTT. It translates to CASSLEVGPRLEKGFF.

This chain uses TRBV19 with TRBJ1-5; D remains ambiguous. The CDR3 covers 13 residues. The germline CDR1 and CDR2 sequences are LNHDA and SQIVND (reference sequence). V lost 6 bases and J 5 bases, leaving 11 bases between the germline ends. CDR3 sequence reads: CASRPGIYQPQHF. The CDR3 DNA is TGTGCCAGTAGGCCGGGAATCTATCAGCCCCAGCATTTT.

The CDR3 coding sequence is TGTGCCAGCAGTCGGGACAGGGGCTTCTACGAGCAGTACTTC. It encodes CASSRDRGFYEQYF. V usage is TRBV25-1 and J usage is TRBJ2-7; 10 positions agree with TRBD1. The CDR3 runs to 14 residues. Trimming removed 5 bases from V and 3 bases from J; junction bases left unmatched: 4. Germline V lookup: CDR1 MGHDK, CDR2 SYGVNS.

The CDR3 reads CASRTGTGYGYTF. The CDR3 coding sequence is TGTGCCAGCAGGACCGGGACAGGGTATGGCTACACCTTC. The rearrangement links TRBV27 to TRBJ1-2, with 9 bases matching TRBD1. The V segment lost 6 bases and the J segment 5 bases; nucleotides outside the gene matches: 4. This CDR3 has 13 residues. Germline CDR1 MNHEY, CDR2 SMNVEV (reference sequence).

The CDR3 coding sequence is TGTGCCAGCAGTGAACAGGGGGCGCGAGCTTTCTTT. Amino acid sequence: CASSEQGARAFF. The chain employs TRBV9 and TRBJ1-1, with 9 bases identical to TRBD1. The CDR3 runs to 12 residues. CDR1 SGDLS and CDR2 YYNGEE come from the germline V gene. V lost 5 bases and J lost 10; bases outside the gene matches: 6.

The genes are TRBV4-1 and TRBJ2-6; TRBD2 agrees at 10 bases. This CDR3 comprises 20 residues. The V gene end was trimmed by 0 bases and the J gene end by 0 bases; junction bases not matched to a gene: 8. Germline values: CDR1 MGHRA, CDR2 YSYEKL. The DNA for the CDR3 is TGCGCCAGCAGCCAAGATTTATTCCTAGCGGGAGACTCTGGGGCCAACGTCCTGACTTTC. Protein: CASSQDLFLAGDSGANVLTF.

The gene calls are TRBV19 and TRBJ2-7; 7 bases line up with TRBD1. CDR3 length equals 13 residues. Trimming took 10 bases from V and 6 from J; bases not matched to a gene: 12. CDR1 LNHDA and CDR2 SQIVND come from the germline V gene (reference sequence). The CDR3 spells CATKSGTASEQYF. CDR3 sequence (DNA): TGTGCCACCAAATCAGGGACAGCAAGCGAGCAGTACTTC.

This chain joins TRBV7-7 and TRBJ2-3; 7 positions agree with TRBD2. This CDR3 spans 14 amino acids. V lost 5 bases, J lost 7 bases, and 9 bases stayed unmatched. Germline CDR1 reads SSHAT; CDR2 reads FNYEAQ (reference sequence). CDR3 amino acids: CASSPTGGSHTQYF. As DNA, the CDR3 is TGTGCCAGCAGCCCAACCGGGGGGTCGCATACGCAGTATTTT.

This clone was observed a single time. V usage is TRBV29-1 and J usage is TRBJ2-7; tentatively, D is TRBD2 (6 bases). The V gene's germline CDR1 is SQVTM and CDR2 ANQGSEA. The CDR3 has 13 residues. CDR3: CTARPGVPYEQYF. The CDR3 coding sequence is TGCACCGCCCGACCGGGGGTCCCCTACGAGCAGTACTTC.

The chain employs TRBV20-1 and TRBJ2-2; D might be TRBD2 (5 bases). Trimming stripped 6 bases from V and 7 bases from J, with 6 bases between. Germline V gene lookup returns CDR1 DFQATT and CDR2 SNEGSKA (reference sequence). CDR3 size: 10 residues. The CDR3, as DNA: TGCAGTGCCGCGGGCGGGGAGCTGTTTTTT. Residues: CSAAGGELFF.

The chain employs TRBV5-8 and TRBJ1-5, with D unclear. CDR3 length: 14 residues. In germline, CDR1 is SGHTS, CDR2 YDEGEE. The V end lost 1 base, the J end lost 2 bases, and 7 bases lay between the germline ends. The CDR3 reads CASSLSIGNQPQHF. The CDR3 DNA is TGTGCCAGCAGCTTGTCGATAGGCAATCAGCCCCAGCATTTT.

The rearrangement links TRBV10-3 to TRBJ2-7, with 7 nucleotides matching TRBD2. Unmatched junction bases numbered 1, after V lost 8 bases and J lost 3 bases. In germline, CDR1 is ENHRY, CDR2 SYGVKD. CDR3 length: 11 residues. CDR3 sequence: CAIGEGYEQYF. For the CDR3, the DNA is TGTGCCATCGGGGAGGGCTACGAGCAGTACTTC.

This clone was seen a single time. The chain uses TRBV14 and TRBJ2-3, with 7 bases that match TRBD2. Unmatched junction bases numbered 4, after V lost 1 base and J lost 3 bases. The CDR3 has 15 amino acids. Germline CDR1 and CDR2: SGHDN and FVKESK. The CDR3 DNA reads TGTGCCAGCAGCCAAGTCGGGGGGAGGACAGATACGCAGTATTTT. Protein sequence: CASSQVGGRTDTQYF.

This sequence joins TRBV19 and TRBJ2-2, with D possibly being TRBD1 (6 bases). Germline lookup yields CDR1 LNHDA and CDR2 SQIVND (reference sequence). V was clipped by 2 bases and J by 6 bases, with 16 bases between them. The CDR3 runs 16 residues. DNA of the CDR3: TGTGCCAGTAGTATAAGTTCCTCACAGGGTTCCGGGGAGCTGTTTTTT. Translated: CASSISSSQGSGELFF.